These 26 T cell receptor beta chains originate from one sample sequenced in a study of shared clonotypes between healthy human individuals (dated by TCRdb to the early 2020s). The library was produced with the immunoSEQ multiplex PCR assay. The table comes from immuneACCESS by way of TCRdb, which keeps in-frame sequences with V and J called. Part of the clones is missing from these tables; in studies checked, under half for an unresolved V gene and the rest for unknown reasons. This sample holds some 980,000 clones; approximately 76% were observed only once. The top ten clonotypes cover over 1.3% of the sample. The specimen was memory CD4+ T cells sorted from blood. The label giving this sample's cell subset or site can be read as: CD45RA-negative fraction. These receptors all come from a man in his late teens or twenties in good health.

CDR3 nucleotides: TGTGCCAGCAGCTTAAAAGGGACTAGCGCCGACAGTGAGCAGTTCTTC. This gives the protein CASSLKGTSADSEQFF. This chain links TRBV7-3 with TRBJ2-1; 10 bases are shared with TRBD2. V lost 1 base and J lost 9; bases outside the gene matches: 9. CDR1 is SGHTA and CDR2 is FQGTGA in the germline V gene. The CDR3 sequence is 16 residues long.

V gene TRBV30 combines with J gene TRBJ2-1, with TRBD2 as a possible D gene (6 bases). The germline CDR1 and CDR2 sequences are GTSNPN and SVGIG (reference sequence). V was shortened by 3 bases and J by 4 bases, with 13 bases between the two germline ends. The CDR3 extends over 14 amino acids. In DNA form, the CDR3 reads TGTGCCTGGAGGAGGCGGGACGGGTACAATGAGCAGTTCTTC. It encodes CAWRRRDGYNEQFF.

The gene calls are TRBV19 and TRBJ2-4, with TRBD1 identical over 8 bases. The germline CDR1 and CDR2 sequences are LNHDA and SQIVND (reference sequence). The CDR3 contains 14 residues. The V gene end was trimmed by 4 bases and the J gene end by 11 bases; junction bases not matched to a gene: 10. CDR3 sequence (DNA): TGTGCCAGTAGTAACCAGGGGGCTGGGGGATTTCAGTACTTC. Translation gives CASSNQGAGGFQYF.

V and J are TRBV4-3 and TRBJ2-1; no reliable D call. Trimming left V 1 base short and J 4 bases short, with 11 bases between. Germline-derived CDR1 and CDR2 are LGHNA and YSLEER. CDR3 length: 15 residues. The CDR3 protein is CASSQGAANYNEQFF. The CDR3 DNA is TGCGCCAGCAGCCAAGGGGCTGCTAATTACAATGAGCAGTTCTTC.

A remark on this clone: This sample includes further DNA sequences coding for the same CDR3. The chain carries TRBV19 and TRBJ1-2; D is unclear. Between the trimmed V and J ends, which lost 2 bases and 2 bases, there was a span of 6 bases. CDR1 and CDR2 (germline): LNHDA, SQIVND (reference sequence). The CDR3 runs 13 residues. In nucleotides, the CDR3 is TGTGCCAGTAGTATATCGGGGAACTATGGCTACACCTTC. It translates to CASSISGNYGYTF.

The V and J genes are TRBV19 and TRBJ1-4, with D possibly TRBD1 on 5 matching bases. The CDR3 consists of 14 residues. V was shortened by 3 bases and J by 8 bases, with 13 bases between the two germline ends. In germline, CDR1 is LNHDA, CDR2 SQIVND (reference sequence). The CDR3 loop is CASSIFGATEKLFF. The CDR3 DNA sequence: TGTGCCAGTAGTATTTTCGGGGCTACGGAAAAACTGTTTTTT.

The chain uses TRBV30 and TRBJ2-2; D perhaps matches TRBD1 (6 bases). Germline CDR1 reads GTSNPN; CDR2 reads SVGIG (reference sequence). The CDR3 consists of 12 residues. Trimming took 5 bases from V and 5 from J, leaving 9 bases between them. The CDR3 protein is CAWGQSTGELFF. CDR3 nucleotide sequence: TGTGCCTGGGGACAGTCTACCGGGGAGCTGTTTTTT.

The gene calls are TRBV6-5 and TRBJ1-2, with D uncertain. Per germline, CDR1 MNHEY and CDR2 SVGAGI. V shed 10 bases and J shed 5 bases, with 20 bases lying between them. The CDR3 has 14 amino acids. CDR3 sequence (DNA): TGTGCCATCAAAAGATTGGGTAGTGGATATGGCTACACCTTC. It is translated as CAIKRLGSGYGYTF.

CDR3 loop: CASSLGVRDTQYF. CDR3 coding DNA: TGTGCCAGCAGCTTAGGGGTACGAGATACGCAGTATTTT. The genes are TRBV7-8 and TRBJ2-3; D uncertain. Per germline, CDR1 SGHVS and CDR2 FQNEAQ. The CDR3 covers 13 residues. V was clipped by 1 base and J by 5 bases, with 7 bases between them.

This clone was seen more than once but under ten times. The V and J genes are TRBV27 and TRBJ1-6, with 8 positions matching TRBD1. CDR1 and CDR2 (germline): MNHEY, SMNVEV (reference sequence). The V and J ends lost 3 bases and 12 bases, in that order; junction bases with no gene match: 7. This CDR3 spans 14 amino acids. CDR3 amino acids: CASSFRQGKEPLHF. CDR3 in DNA: TGTGCCAGCAGTTTCCGACAGGGGAAGGAACCCCTCCACTTT.

CDR3 sequence (DNA): TGCAGCGTTGGGGTGGAAGGGCTGAGGAACACTGAAGCTTTCTTT. Its protein product is CSVGVEGLRNTEAFF. This chain uses TRBV29-1 with TRBJ1-1; D call uncertain. V gave up 4 bases and J gave up 1 base, with 16 bases separating them. Germline CDR1 reads SQVTM; CDR2 reads ANQGSEA. The CDR3 runs 15 residues.

The chain has TRBV5-6 and TRBJ1-1; D gene ambiguous. In germline, CDR1 is SGHDT, CDR2 YYEEEE. This CDR3 contains 13 residues. V shed 0 bases and J shed 3 bases, with 6 bases lying between them. The CDR3 DNA reads as TGTGCCAGCAGCTTGGCCGTATACACTGAAGCTTTCTTT. Amino acids: CASSLAVYTEAFF.

The V and J genes are TRBV4-1 and TRBJ1-1; D is ambiguous. Deletions cut 0 bases from V and 5 bases from J, with 10 bases between. This CDR3 is built from 14 residues. The V gene's germline CDR1 is MGHRA and CDR2 YSYEKL. Here the CDR3 DNA reads TGCGCCAGCAGCCAAGATCCCGGGTTTACTGAAGCTTTCTTT. Translation gives CASSQDPGFTEAFF.

V usage is TRBV6-6 and J usage is TRBJ1-1, with no clear D. The V gene's germline CDR1 is MNHNY and CDR2 SVGAGI (reference sequence). V was pared by 2 bases and J by 11 bases, with 9 bases between. The CDR3 loop spans 11 amino acids. The CDR3 spells CASSYGRTAFF. The CDR3, as DNA: TGTGCCAGCAGTTACGGTAGGACGGCTTTCTTT.

V gene TRBV5-1 combines with J gene TRBJ2-2, with unresolved D. Germline lookup yields CDR1 SGHRS and CDR2 YFSETQ. The CDR3 consists of 17 residues. With 0 bases removed from V and 0 bases from J, the gap between germline ends came to 12 bases. CDR3 coding DNA: TGCGCCAGCAGCTTGGCCTTACAGTCGACGAACACCGGGGAGCTGTTTTTT. Translating gives CASSLALQSTNTGELFF.

The gene calls are TRBV19 and TRBJ1-2, with D possibly being TRBD1 (6 bases). The CDR3 contains 13 residues. Deletions cut 4 bases from V and 6 bases from J, with 12 bases between. The germline V gene encodes CDR1 LNHDA and CDR2 SQIVND (reference sequence). The CDR3 protein is CASSNGGADGYTF. For the CDR3, the DNA is TGTGCCAGTAGTAACGGGGGCGCCGATGGCTACACCTTC.

On this clone itself: Other DNA sequences from this sample encode an identical CDR3 as well. The rearrangement links TRBV5-1 to TRBJ1-4, with D maybe TRBD1 (5 bases). V gave up 0 bases and J gave up 6 bases, with 12 bases separating them. This CDR3 is built from 15 residues. Germline V gene lookup returns CDR1 SGHRS and CDR2 YFSETQ. The CDR3 DNA is TGCGCCAGCAGCTTGGCCGGGCAGGGTTATGAAAAACTGTTTTTT. It yields the protein CASSLAGQGYEKLFF.

The rearrangement links TRBV9 to TRBJ1-6; tentatively, D is TRBD1 (5 bases). V gave up 0 bases and J gave up 10 bases, with 14 bases separating them. Germline V gives CDR1 SGDLS, CDR2 YYNGEE. CDR3 length: 15 residues. The CDR3 region is CASSVVGTGGSPLHF. CDR3 DNA: TGTGCCAGCAGCGTAGTTGGCACGGGGGGGTCACCCCTCCACTTT.

This clone was picked up a small number of times. It may be a read error: a sequence one base away is much more abundant. Other DNA sequences of this sample code for an identical CDR3. V gene TRBV2 combines with J gene TRBJ2-3; D is unclear. The CDR3 is made up of 11 amino acids. Germline V gene data show CDR1 as SNHLY and CDR2 as FYNNEI. Trimming pared 1 base from V and 5 bases from J, leaving 1 base between. CDR3 sequence: CASSEGDTQYF. For the CDR3, the DNA is TGTGCCAGCAGTGAAGGAGATACGCAGTATTTT.

This chain links TRBV11-2 with TRBJ2-3, with D unclear. The CDR3 totals 12 residues. Germline loops: CDR1 SGHAT, CDR2 FQNNGV. V was trimmed by 5 bases and J by 2 bases, leaving 5 bases between them. The DNA of the CDR3 is TGTGCCAGCAGCCCGACCACAGATACGCAGTATTTT. Its translation is CASSPTTDTQYF.

This chain joins TRBV5-6 and TRBJ1-6; 9 positions match TRBD1. The germline gives CDR1 SGHDT, CDR2 YYEEEE. The CDR3 totals 17 residues. Trimming removed 2 bases from V and 4 bases from J; junction bases left unmatched: 7. The CDR3 region has the DNA TGTGCCAGCAGCTTAGTTGGACAGGGGAAATATAATTCACCCCTCCACTTT. This gives the protein CASSLVGQGKYNSPLHF.

This chain connects TRBV5-1 to TRBJ2-1; D perhaps matches TRBD2 (5 bases). V shed 0 bases and J shed 9 bases, with 16 bases lying between them. The CDR3 is 15 residues long. Germline CDR1 and CDR2: SGHRS and YFSETQ. The CDR3 loop is CASSLESGKEGEQFF. As DNA, the CDR3 is TGCGCCAGCAGCTTGGAATCCGGGAAAGAAGGTGAGCAGTTCTTC.

Points on this clone: In the same sample, other DNA sequences code for this CDR3. This chain links TRBV6-5 with TRBJ2-7; tentatively, D is TRBD1 (6 bases). The CDR3 has 14 residues. The V gene's germline CDR1 is MNHEY and CDR2 SVGAGI. V gave up 0 bases and J gave up 2 bases, with 8 bases separating them. As DNA, the CDR3 is TGTGCCAGCAGTTACTCCAGGGGTCCCTACGAGCAGTACTTC. Amino acids: CASSYSRGPYEQYF.

This clone was seen once. This chain uses TRBV5-1 with TRBJ2-7; 7 nucleotides line up with TRBD1. Losses at the gene ends were 1 base for V and 1 base for J; bases not matched to a gene: 5. The CDR3 covers 15 residues. The germline gives CDR1 SGHRS, CDR2 YFSETQ. In DNA form, the CDR3 reads TGCGCCAGCAGCTTGCTTCCGGGACAGTCCTACGAGCAGTACTTC. This codes for CASSLLPGQSYEQYF.

The CDR3 loop is CASSLSGGRVRDTQYF. The CDR3 coding sequence is TGTGCCAGCAGCCTGTCGGGGGGGCGAGTAAGAGATACGCAGTATTTT. The chain carries TRBV27 and TRBJ2-3; TRBD2 agrees at 8 bases. CDR1 is MNHEY, CDR2 SMNVEV, per germline (reference sequence). V lost 6 bases, J lost 5 bases, and 13 bases stayed unmatched. This CDR3 region has 16 residues.

The chain uses TRBV11-2 and TRBJ2-1; a weak D match, TRBD2 (5 bases). Trimming removed 1 base from V and 15 bases from J, with 13 bases in between. The CDR3 spans 12 residues. Germline CDR1 is SGHAT and CDR2 is FQNNGV. The CDR3 region is CASSLANGGGFF. In nucleotides, the CDR3 is TGTGCCAGCAGCTTAGCGAACGGTGGAGGGTTCTTC.